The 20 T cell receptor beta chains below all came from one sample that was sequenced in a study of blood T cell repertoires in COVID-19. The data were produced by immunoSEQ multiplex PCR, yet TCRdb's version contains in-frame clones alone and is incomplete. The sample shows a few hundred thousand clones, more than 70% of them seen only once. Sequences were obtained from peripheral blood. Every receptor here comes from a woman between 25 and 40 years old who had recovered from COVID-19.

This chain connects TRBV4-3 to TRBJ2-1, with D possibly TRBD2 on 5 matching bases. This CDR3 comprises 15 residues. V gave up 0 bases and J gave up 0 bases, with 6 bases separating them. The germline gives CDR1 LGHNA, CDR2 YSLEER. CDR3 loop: CASSQDTSSYNEQFF. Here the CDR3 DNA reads TGCGCCAGCAGCCAAGACACTAGCTCCTACAATGAGCAGTTCTTC.

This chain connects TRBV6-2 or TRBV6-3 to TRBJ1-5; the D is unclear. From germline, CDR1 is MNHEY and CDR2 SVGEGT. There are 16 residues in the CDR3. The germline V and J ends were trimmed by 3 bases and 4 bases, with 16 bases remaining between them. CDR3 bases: TGTGCCAGCAGTTATGGAGCAGTGGTATCTAATCAGCCCCAGCATTTT. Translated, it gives CASSYGAVVSNQPQHF.

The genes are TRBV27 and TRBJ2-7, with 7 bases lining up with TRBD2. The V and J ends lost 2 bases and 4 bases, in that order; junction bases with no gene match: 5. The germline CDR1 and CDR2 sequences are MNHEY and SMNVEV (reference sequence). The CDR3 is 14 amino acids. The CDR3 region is CASSLNPSGYEQYF. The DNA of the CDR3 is TGTGCCAGCAGTTTAAATCCTAGCGGATACGAGCAGTACTTC.

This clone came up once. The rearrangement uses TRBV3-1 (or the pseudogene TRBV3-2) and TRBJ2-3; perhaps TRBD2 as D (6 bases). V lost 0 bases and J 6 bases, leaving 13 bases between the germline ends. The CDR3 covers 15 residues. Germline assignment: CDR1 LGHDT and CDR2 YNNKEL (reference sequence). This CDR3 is CASSQDSIRGDTQYF. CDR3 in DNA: TGTGCCAGCAGCCAAGATAGCATTCGGGGGGATACGCAGTATTTT.

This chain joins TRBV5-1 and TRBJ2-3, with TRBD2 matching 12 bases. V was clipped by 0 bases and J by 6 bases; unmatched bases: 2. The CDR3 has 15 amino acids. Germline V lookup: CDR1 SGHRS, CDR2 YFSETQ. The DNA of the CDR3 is TGCGCCAGCAGCTTGGAGCTAGCGGGGGGGGATACGCAGTATTTT. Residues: CASSLELAGGDTQYF.

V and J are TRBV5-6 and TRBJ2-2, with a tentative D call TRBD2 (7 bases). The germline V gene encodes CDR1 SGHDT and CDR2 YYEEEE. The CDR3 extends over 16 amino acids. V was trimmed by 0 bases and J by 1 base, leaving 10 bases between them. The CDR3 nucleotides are TGTGCCAGCAGCTTGGCCGGGGGGCTGAACACCGGGGAGCTGTTTTTT. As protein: CASSLAGGLNTGELFF.

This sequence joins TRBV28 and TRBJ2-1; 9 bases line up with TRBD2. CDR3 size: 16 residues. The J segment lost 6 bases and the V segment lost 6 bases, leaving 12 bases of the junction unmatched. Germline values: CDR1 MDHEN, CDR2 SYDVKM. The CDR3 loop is CASSRPTGLAFNEQFF. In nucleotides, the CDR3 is TGTGCCAGCAGCCGTCCTACGGGACTAGCATTCAATGAGCAGTTCTTC.

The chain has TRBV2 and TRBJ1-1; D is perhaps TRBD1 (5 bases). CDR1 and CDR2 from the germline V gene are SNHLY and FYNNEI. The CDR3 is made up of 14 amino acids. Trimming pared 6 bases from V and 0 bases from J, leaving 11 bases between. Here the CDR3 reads CASSPGILNTEAFF. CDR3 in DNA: TGTGCCAGCAGCCCAGGGATCTTGAACACTGAAGCTTTCTTT.

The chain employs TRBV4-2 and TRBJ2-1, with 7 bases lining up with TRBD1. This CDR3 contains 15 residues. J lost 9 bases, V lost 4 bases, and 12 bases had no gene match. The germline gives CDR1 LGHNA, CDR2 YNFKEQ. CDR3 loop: CASSPESGQAGEQFF. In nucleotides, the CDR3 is TGTGCCAGCAGCCCCGAGTCCGGACAGGCGGGTGAGCAGTTCTTC.

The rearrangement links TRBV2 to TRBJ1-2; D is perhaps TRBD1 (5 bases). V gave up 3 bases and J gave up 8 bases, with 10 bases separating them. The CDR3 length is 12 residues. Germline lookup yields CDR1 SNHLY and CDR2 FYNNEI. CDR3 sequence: CASSDRAQGYTF. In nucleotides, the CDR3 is TGTGCCAGCAGTGACAGGGCTCAAGGCTACACCTTC.

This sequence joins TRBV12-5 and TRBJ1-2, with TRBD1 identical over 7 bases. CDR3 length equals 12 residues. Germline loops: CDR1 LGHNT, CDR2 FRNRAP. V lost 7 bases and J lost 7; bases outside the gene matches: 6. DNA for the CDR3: TGTGCTAGTGCCCTGAACAGGGGTGGCTACACCTTC. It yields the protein CASALNRGGYTF. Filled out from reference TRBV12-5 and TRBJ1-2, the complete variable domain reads DARVTQTPRHKVTEMGQEVTMRCQPILGHNTVFWYRQTMMQGLELLAYFRNRAPLDDSGMPKDRFSAEMPDATLATLKIQPSEPRDSAVYFCASALNRGGYTFGSGTRLTVV.

In nucleotides, the CDR3 is TGTGCCAGCAGTTTGGTTATCACGGCTGAAGCTTTCTTT. This translates into CASSLVITAEAFF. The chain joins TRBV28 to TRBJ1-1; D not certain. The CDR3 extends over 13 amino acids. In germline, CDR1 is MDHEN, CDR2 SYDVKM. V lost 3 bases, J lost 6 bases, and 11 bases lay in between.

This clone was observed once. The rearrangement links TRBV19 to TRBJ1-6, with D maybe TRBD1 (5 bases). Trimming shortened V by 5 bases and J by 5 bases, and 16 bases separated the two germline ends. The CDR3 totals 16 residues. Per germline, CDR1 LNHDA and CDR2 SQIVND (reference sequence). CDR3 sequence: CASSPPWGGDNSPLHF. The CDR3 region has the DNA TGTGCCAGTAGTCCCCCCTGGGGAGGGGATAATTCACCCCTCCACTTT.

The CDR3 region has the DNA TGTGCCAGTAGTATCAGGGTGTCGAACTATGGCTACACCTTC. Residues: CASSIRVSNYGYTF. The genes are TRBV19 and TRBJ1-2; tentative D call: TRBD1 (5 bases). This CDR3 region has 14 residues. With 3 bases removed from V and 2 bases from J, the gap between germline ends came to 10 bases. Germline values: CDR1 LNHDA, CDR2 SQIVND (reference sequence).

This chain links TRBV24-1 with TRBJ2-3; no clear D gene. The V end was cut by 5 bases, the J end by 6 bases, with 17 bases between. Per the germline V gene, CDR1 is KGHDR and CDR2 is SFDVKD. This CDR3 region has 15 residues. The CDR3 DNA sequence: TGTGCCACCAGTGCCCCCGGAGTCTTGTCGGATACGCAGTATTTT. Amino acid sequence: CATSAPGVLSDTQYF.

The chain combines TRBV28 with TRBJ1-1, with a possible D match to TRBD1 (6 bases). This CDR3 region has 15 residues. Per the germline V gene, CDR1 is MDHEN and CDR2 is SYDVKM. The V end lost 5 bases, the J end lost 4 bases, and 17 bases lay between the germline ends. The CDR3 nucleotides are TGTGCCAGCAGTCCCCACCGGGACACGATCACTGAAGCTTTCTTT. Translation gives CASSPHRDTITEAFF. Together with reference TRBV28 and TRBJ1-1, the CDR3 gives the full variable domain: DVKVTQSSRYLVKRTGEKVFLECVQDMDHENMFWYRQDPGLGLRLIYFSYDVKMKEKGDIPEGYSVSREKKERFSLILESASTNQTSMYLCASSPHRDTITEAFFGQGTRLTVV.

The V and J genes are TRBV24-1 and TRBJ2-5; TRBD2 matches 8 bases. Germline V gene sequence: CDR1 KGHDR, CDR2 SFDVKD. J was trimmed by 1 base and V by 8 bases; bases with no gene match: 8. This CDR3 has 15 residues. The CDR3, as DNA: TGTGCCACCAATGACGGGGGGGCCGGCCAAGAGACCCAGTACTTC. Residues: CATNDGGAGQETQYF.

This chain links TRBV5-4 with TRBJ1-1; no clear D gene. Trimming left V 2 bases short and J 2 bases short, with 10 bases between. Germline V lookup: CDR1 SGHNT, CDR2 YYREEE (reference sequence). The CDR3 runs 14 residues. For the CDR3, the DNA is TGTGCCAGCAGCTTAACAGCCTTAAACACTGAAGCTTTCTTT. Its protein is CASSLTALNTEAFF.

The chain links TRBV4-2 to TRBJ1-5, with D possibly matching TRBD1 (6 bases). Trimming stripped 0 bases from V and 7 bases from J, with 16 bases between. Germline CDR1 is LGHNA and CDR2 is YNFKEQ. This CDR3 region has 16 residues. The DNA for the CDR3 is TGTGCCAGCAGCCAAGATGATCCCCTTCAGGGGCAGCCCCAGCATTTT. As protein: CASSQDDPLQGQPQHF.

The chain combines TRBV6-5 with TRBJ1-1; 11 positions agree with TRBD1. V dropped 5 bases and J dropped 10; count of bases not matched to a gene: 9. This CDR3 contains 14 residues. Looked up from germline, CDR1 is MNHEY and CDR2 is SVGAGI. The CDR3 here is CASSLRTGGGGAFF. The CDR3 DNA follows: TGTGCCAGCAGTCTCCGGACAGGGGGCGGAGGAGCTTTCTTT.